The 15 T cell receptor beta chains reported below all come from one sample, sequenced in a study of blood T cell repertoires in COVID-19. The method was immunoSEQ multiplex PCR; TCRdb's version includes in-frame clones alone and lacks a portion of them. Of about 380,000 clones in the sample, 81% were seen once. The specimen sequenced was peripheral blood. The receptors originated from a human donor with acute or convalescent COVID-19. The donor label of this sample is uncertain.

This clone occurred a few times. V usage is TRBV7-2 and J usage is TRBJ2-1, with 7 bases lining up with TRBD2. Looked up from germline, CDR1 is SGHTA and CDR2 is FQGNSA. This CDR3 has 14 amino acids. The V segment lost 4 bases and the J segment 8 bases; nucleotides outside the gene matches: 8. CDR3 bases: TGTGCCAGCAGCTCCCAAGGACTAGTCTATGAGCAGTTCTTC. It codes for CASSSQGLVYEQFF.

The chain carries TRBV6-6 and TRBJ2-1; possible D gene TRBD1, 5 bases. This CDR3 has 14 residues. Germline lookup yields CDR1 MNHNY and CDR2 SVGAGI (reference sequence). The germline V and J ends were trimmed by 8 bases and 9 bases, with 20 bases remaining between them. The CDR3 nucleotides are TGTGCCAGCGGGGCGGTAAGGGTGGGCAGTGAGCAGTTCTTC. This sequence encodes CASGAVRVGSEQFF.

The chain uses TRBV27 and TRBJ1-6; TRBD1 is a possible D gene (5 bases). The V gene lost 3 bases and the J gene lost 9 bases, with 9 bases spanning the gap. The CDR3 consists of 13 residues. CDR1 is MNHEY, CDR2 SMNVEV, per germline (reference sequence). The CDR3 protein is CASSFRDSSPLHF. The CDR3, as DNA: TGTGCCAGCAGTTTCAGGGACTCTTCACCCCTCCACTTT.

The J gene is TRBJ2-1, the V gene TRBV11-2, with D tentatively TRBD2 (7 bases). Trimming cost V 2 bases and J 5 bases, with 19 bases left between them. Germline loops: CDR1 SGHAT, CDR2 FQNNGV. This CDR3 is 17 amino acids long. The CDR3 region has the DNA TGTGCCAGCAGCTTACGGGGGGCAGCTCTACTTGACAATGAGCAGTTCTTC. It codes for CASSLRGAALLDNEQFF.

V usage is TRBV2 and J usage is TRBJ2-3; possibly TRBD1 for D (6 bases). V gave up 2 bases and J gave up 0 bases, with 12 bases separating them. The CDR3 is made up of 16 amino acids. Per germline, CDR1 SNHLY and CDR2 FYNNEI. The CDR3 DNA reads as TGTGCCAGCAGTGAATTTGGACAGCTTAGCACAGATACGCAGTATTTT. Amino acid sequence: CASSEFGQLSTDTQYF. Full variable domain (missing parts from reference TRBV2 and TRBJ2-3): EPEVTQTPSHQVTQMGQEVILRCVPISNHLYFYWYRQILGQKVEFLVSFYNNEISEKSEIFDDQFSVERPDGSNFTLKIRSTKLEDSAMYFCASSEFGQLSTDTQYFGPGTRLTVL.

This chain links TRBV3-1 (or the pseudogene TRBV3-2) with TRBJ1-1; D ambiguous. This CDR3 is built from 12 residues. V was shortened by 5 bases and J by 6 bases, with 10 bases between the two germline ends. Germline V gene sequence: CDR1 LGHDT, CDR2 YNNKEL (reference sequence). In DNA form, the CDR3 reads TGTGCCAGCAGCAAGGCGGGCGCTGAAGCTTTCTTT. It specifies CASSKAGAEAFF.

For this clone: The sample has other DNA sequences that encode this CDR3 too. The CDR3 is CASSLGGPDTQYF. CDR3 nucleotides: TGCGCCAGCAGCTTAGGAGGCCCAGATACGCAGTATTTT. This sequence joins TRBV5-1 and TRBJ2-3; tentative D call: TRBD2 (5 bases). Germline-derived CDR1 and CDR2 are SGHRS and YFSETQ. The CDR3 loop spans 13 amino acids. The V and J ends lost 2 bases and 4 bases respectively, with 8 bases between them.

This chain uses TRBV2 with TRBJ2-7; 14 bases agree with TRBD2. The CDR3 loop spans 15 amino acids. Germline V CDR1 and CDR2: SNHLY, FYNNEI. The V gene end was trimmed by 4 bases and the J gene end by 2 bases; junction bases not matched to a gene: 1. The CDR3 is CASSGTSGGTYEQYF. The CDR3 nucleotides read TGTGCCAGCAGTGGGACTAGCGGGGGGACCTACGAGCAGTACTTC.

This clone was recorded once. CDR3 coding DNA: TGTGCCAGCAATCAACAGGGTATAGGTGAAAAACTGTTTTTT. It codes for CASNQQGIGEKLFF. The rearrangement joins TRBV2 to TRBJ1-4, with a possible D match to TRBD1 (6 bases). The CDR3 loop spans 14 amino acids. V lost 7 bases to trimming and J lost 7 bases, with 16 bases between them. The V gene's germline CDR1 is SNHLY and CDR2 FYNNEI.

This clone came up once. V usage is TRBV10-3 and J usage is TRBJ1-1, with 9 bases lining up with TRBD1. The CDR3 is 13 residues long. Germline CDR1 and CDR2: ENHRY and SYGVKD. V lost 6 bases and J lost 1; bases outside the gene matches: 0. CDR3 DNA: TGTGCCATCAGGGACAGGGGGAACACTGAAGCTTTCTTT. Protein: CAIRDRGNTEAFF.

The chain joins TRBV7-8 to TRBJ2-7; 8 bases align to TRBD2. J lost 4 bases, V lost 5 bases, and 10 bases had no gene match. CDR1 is SGHVS, CDR2 FQNEAQ, per germline. The CDR3 loop spans 15 amino acids. The DNA for the CDR3 is TGTGCCAGCAGCGGCCGACTAGCGAGTCCTTACGAGCAGTACTTC. It yields the protein CASSGRLASPYEQYF.

This clone has just one count. This chain links TRBV2 with TRBJ2-5, with 9 positions matching TRBD2. Germline V gives CDR1 SNHLY, CDR2 FYNNEI. The CDR3 has 16 amino acids. V shed 2 bases and J 1 base; nucleotides not matched to a gene: 5. The CDR3 nucleotides read TGTGCCAGCAGTGAATGGAGTAGCGGGGGCCAAGAGACCCAGTACTTC. Its protein is CASSEWSSGGQETQYF.

V is TRBV5-4 and J is TRBJ1-5; D is unclear. V was clipped by 0 bases and J by 5 bases, with 6 bases between them. The CDR3 sequence is 13 residues long. Germline CDR1 and CDR2: SGHNT and YYREEE (reference sequence). CDR3 sequence reads: CASSLDRYQPQHF. CDR3 sequence (DNA): TGTGCCAGCAGCTTGGATCGTTATCAGCCCCAGCATTTT.

V is TRBV2 and J is TRBJ2-2; 9 nucleotides match TRBD1. From germline, CDR1 is SNHLY and CDR2 FYNNEI. This CDR3 has 15 amino acids. The trim removed 8 bases at V and 1 base at J, leaving 5 bases unmatched. CDR3 in DNA: TGTGCCAGCGGGGGACAGGGAATGAACACCGGGGAGCTGTTTTTT. Its translation is CASGGQGMNTGELFF.

The V call is TRBV12-5, the J call TRBJ1-1; the D is unclear. Germline V gene data show CDR1 as LGHNT and CDR2 as FRNRAP. This CDR3 has 16 residues. V lost 1 base to trimming and J lost 4 bases, with 16 bases between them. The DNA for the CDR3 is TGTGCTAGTGGTTTGGCCCTGGACTCAATCCTCACTGAAGCTTTCTTT. It specifies CASGLALDSILTEAFF.